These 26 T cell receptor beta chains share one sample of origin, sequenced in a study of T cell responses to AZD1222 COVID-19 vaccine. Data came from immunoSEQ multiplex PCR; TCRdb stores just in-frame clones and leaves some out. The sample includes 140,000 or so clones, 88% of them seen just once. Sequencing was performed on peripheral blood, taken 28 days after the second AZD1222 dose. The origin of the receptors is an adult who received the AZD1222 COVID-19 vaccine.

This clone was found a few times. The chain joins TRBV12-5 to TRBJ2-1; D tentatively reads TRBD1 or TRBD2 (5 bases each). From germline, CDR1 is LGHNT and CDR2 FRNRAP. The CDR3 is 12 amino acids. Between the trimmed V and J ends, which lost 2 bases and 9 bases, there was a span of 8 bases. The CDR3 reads CASGLLGVEQFF. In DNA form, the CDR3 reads TGTGCTAGTGGTTTGTTGGGGGTTGAGCAGTTCTTC.

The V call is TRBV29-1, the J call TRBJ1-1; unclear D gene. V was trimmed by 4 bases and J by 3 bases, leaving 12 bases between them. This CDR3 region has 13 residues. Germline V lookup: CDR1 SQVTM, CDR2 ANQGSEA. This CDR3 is CSVGSERDTEAFF. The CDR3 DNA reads TGCAGCGTTGGTTCTGAGCGTGACACTGAAGCTTTCTTT.

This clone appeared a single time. The CDR3 sequence: CASSSQGSSTEAFF. In DNA form, the CDR3 reads TGTGCCAGCAGTTCACAGGGGTCTAGCACTGAAGCTTTCTTT. The V gene is TRBV7-3, the J gene TRBJ1-1; 7 bases match TRBD1. The germline gives CDR1 SGHTA, CDR2 FQGTGA. The V and J ends lost 6 bases and 4 bases, in that order; junction bases with no gene match: 8. The CDR3 is 14 amino acids.

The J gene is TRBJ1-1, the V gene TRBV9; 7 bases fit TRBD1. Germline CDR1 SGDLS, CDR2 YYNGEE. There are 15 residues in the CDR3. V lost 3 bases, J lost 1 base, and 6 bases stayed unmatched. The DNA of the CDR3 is TGTGCCAGCAGCGCTCCAGGGGGAGCGAACACTGAAGCTTTCTTT. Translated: CASSAPGGANTEAFF. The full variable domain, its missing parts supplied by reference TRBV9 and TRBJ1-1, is DSGVTQTPKHLITATGQRVTLRCSPRSGDLSVYWYQQSLDQGLQFLIQYYNGEERAKGNILERFSAQQFPDLHSELNLSSLELGDSALYFCASSAPGGANTEAFFGQGTRLTVV.

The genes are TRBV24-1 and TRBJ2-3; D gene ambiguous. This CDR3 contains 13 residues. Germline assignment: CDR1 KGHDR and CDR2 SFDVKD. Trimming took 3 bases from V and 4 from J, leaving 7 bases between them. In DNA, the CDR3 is TGTGCCACCAGTGATACCAACTCAGATACGCAGTATTTT. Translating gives CATSDTNSDTQYF.

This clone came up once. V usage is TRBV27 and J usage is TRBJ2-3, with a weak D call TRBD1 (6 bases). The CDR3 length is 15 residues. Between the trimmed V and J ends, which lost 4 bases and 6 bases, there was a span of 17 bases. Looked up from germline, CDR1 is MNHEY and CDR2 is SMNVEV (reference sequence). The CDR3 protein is CASSSRGWDEDTQYF. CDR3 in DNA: TGTGCCAGCAGTTCCAGGGGTTGGGATGAGGATACGCAGTATTTT.

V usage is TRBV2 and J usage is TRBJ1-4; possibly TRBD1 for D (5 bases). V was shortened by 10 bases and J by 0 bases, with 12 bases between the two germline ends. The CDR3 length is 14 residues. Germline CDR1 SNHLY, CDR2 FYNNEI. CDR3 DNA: TGTGCCACTTCCCCCAGGGCAACTAATGAAAAACTGTTTTTT. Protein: CATSPRATNEKLFF.

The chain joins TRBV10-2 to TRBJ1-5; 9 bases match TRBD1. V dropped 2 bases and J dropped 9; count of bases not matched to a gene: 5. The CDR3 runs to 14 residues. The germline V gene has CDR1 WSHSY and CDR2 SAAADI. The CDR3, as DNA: TGCGCCAGCAGTGAGGCCACGACAGGGGGGCCCCAGCATTTT. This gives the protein CASSEATTGGPQHF.

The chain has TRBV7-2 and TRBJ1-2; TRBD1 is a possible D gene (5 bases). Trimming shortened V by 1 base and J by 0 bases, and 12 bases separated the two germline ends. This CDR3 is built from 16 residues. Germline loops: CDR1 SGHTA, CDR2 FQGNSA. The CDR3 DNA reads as TGTGCCAGCAGCTTAGGGAGGGGATGGCCTAACTATGGCTACACCTTC. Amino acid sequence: CASSLGRGWPNYGYTF.

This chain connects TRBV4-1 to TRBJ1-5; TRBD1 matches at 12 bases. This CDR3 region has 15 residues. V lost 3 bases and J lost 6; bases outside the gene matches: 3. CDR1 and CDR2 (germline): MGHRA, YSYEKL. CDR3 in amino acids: CASSQGTGGFQPQHF. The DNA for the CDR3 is TGCGCCAGCAGCCAGGGGACAGGGGGCTTTCAGCCCCAGCATTTT.

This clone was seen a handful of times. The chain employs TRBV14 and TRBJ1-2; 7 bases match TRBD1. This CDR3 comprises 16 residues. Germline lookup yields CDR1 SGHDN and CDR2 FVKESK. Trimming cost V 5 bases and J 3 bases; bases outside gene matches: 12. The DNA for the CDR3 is TGTGCCAGCAGCTATACGGCAGACAGGGCCGACTATGGCTACACCTTC. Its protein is CASSYTADRADYGYTF.

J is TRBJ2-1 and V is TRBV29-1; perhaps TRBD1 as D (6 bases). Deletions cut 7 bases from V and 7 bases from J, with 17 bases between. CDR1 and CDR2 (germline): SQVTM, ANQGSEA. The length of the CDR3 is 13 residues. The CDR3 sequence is CSGRRHRENEQFF. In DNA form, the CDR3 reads TGCAGCGGCAGACGCCACAGGGAAAATGAGCAGTTCTTC.

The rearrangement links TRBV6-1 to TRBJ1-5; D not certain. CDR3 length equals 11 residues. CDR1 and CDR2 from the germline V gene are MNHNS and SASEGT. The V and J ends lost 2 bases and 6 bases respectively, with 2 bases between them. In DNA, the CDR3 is TGTGCCAGCAGTGAATTTCAGCCCCAGCATTTT. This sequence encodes CASSEFQPQHF.

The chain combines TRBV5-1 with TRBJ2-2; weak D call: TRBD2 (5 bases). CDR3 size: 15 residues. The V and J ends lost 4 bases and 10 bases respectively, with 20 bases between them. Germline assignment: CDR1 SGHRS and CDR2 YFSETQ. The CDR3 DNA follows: TGCGCCAGCAGCCCCCTCGGAGGCGCTGCAACGGAGCTGTTTTTT. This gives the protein CASSPLGGAATELFF.

The DNA for the CDR3 is TGTGCCATCAGCGGAGGGCGGGGGCGCGAGGCAGGAACTGAAGCTTTCTTT. Protein product: CAISGGRGREAGTEAFF. The rearrangement links TRBV10-3 to TRBJ1-1; tentative D call: TRBD1 (6 bases). V lost 6 bases to trimming and J lost 5 bases, with 25 bases between them. Germline CDR1 reads ENHRY; CDR2 reads SYGVKD. The CDR3 sequence is 17 residues long.

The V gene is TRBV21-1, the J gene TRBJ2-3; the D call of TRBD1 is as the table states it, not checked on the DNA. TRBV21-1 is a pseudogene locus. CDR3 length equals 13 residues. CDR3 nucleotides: TGTGCCAGCACCTACCCCAGGACAGATACGCAGTATTTT. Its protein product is CASTYPRTDTQYF.

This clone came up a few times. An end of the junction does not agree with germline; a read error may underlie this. The DNA for the CDR3 is TGTGCCAGCTCACCCGGACGGGACAGCCATGCTTATTTT. This sequence encodes CASSPGRDSHAYF. The V gene is TRBV18, the J gene TRBJ1-5, with TRBD1 identical over 7 bases. This CDR3 comprises 13 residues. The germline CDR1 and CDR2 sequences are KGHSH and LQKENI. The full variable domain, completed using reference TRBV18 and TRBJ1-5, is NAGVMQNPRHLVRRRGQEARLRCSPMKGHSHVYWYRQLPEEGLKFMVYLQKENIIDESGMPKERFSAEFPKEGPSILRIQQVVRGDSAAYFCASSPGRDSHAYFGDGTRLSIL.

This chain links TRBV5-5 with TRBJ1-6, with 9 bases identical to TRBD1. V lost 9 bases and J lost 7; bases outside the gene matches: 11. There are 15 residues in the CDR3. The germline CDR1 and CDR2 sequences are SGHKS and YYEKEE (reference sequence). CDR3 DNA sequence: TGTGCCACAGACTCGGACAGGGGAATCAATTCACCCCTCCACTTT. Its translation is CATDSDRGINSPLHF.

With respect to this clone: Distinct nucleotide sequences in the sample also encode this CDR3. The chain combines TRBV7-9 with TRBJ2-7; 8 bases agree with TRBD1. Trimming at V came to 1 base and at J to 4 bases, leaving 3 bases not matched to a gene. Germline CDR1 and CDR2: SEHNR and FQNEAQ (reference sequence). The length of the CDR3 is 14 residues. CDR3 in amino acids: CASSLGTGLYEQYF. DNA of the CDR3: TGTGCCAGCAGCTTAGGGACAGGGTTGTACGAGCAGTACTTC.

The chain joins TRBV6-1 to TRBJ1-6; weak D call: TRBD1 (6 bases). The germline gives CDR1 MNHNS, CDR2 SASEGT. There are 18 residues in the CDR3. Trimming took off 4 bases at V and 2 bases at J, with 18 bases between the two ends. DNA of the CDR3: TGTGCCAGCAGTGTTGAGGGGGTGGCATCAGCCTATAATTCACCCCTCCACTTT. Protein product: CASSVEGVASAYNSPLHF.

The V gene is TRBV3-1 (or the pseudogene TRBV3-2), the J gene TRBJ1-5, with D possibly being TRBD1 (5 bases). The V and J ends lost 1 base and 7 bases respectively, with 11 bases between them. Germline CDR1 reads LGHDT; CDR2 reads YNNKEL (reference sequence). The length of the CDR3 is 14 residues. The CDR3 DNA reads TGTGCCAGCAGCCAAGGGGGCGGGGACCAGCCCCAGCATTTT. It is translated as CASSQGGGDQPQHF.

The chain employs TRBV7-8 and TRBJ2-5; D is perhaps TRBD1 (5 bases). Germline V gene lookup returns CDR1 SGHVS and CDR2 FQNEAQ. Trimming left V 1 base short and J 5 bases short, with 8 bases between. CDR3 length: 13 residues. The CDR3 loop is CASSLVPGETQYF. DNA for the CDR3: TGTGCCAGCAGCTTAGTTCCAGGGGAGACCCAGTACTTC.

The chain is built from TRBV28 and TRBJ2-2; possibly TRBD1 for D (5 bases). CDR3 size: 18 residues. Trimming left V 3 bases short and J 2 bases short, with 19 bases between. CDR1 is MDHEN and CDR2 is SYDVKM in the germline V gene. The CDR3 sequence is CASSFSGLGRGNTGELFF. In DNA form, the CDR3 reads TGTGCCAGCAGTTTTTCTGGGTTGGGAAGGGGCAACACCGGGGAGCTGTTTTTT.

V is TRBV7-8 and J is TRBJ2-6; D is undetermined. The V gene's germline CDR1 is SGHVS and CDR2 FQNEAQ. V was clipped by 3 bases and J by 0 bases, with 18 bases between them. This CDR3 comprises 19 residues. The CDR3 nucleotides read TGTGCCAGCAGCTTGGGGTACCGGGCCGCGAGCTCTGGGGCCAACGTCCTGACTTTC. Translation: CASSLGYRAASSGANVLTF.

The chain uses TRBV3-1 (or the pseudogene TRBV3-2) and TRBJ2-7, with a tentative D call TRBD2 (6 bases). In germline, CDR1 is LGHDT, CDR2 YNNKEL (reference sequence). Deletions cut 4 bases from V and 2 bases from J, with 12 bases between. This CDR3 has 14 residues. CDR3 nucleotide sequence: TGTGCCAGCAGCCGTGGAGGGAAACCCTACGAGCAGTACTTC. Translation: CASSRGGKPYEQYF.

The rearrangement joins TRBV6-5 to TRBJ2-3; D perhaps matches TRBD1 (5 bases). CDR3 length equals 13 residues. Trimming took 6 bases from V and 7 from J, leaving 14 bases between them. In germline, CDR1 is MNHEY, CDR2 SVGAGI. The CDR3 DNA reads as TGTGCCAGCAGGAACCAGGGTCCCTATACGCAGTATTTT. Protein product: CASRNQGPYTQYF.